This T cell receptor (beta chain) was recorded in a study of CD8+ T cells in alopecia areata. Study-wide background: Tofacitinib administration to treated patients was oral, at 5 to 10 mg twice daily.

Documented treatment: oral pan-JAK inhibitor, 5-10 mg twice daily. The authors extracted RNA and reverse transcribed it into cDNA as the sequencing template. TCRdb's copy holds only in-frame clones and misses some; the assay was immunoSEQ multiplex PCR. The data hold 200,000 to 250,000 clones, with roughly three fifths observed a single time. Losses at the gene ends were 7 bases for V and 7 bases for J; bases not matched to a gene: 6. The CDR3 length is 12 residues. Germline CDR1 and CDR2: SEHNR and FQNEAQ (reference sequence). The TCR was taken from a human donor with alopecia areata. The J gene is TRBJ1-2, the V gene TRBV7-9; 7 positions match TRBD1. This sample comprised CD4+ T cells sorted from blood, obtained at week 44, from a patient treated with tofacitinib. CDR3 DNA: TGTGCCAGCACGCGGGACAGCGGTGGCTACACCTTC. The encoded protein is CASTRDSGGYTF.